The rows below give T cell receptor beta chains drawn from one sample of a study of T cell responses to AZD1222 COVID-19 vaccine. This table comes from immunoSEQ multiplex PCR, and its TCRdb copy is limited to in-frame clones, with some not included. The sample shows tens of thousands of clones, roughly 89% of them seen only once. The source was peripheral blood, collected 28 days after the second AZD1222 dose. Every receptor here comes from an adult who received the AZD1222 COVID-19 vaccine. CDR3s include the opening cysteine and the closing phenylalanine or tryptophan. The D gene is left open where the match is weak. Part of the rows lack a size; the others show once, few, many or a class for expanded clones.

j_call,cdr3_length,v_call,clone_size,d_call,cdr3_nt,cdr3_aa
TRBJ1-2,14,TRBV9,.,.,TGTGCCAGCAGCGTAGGGGGTCAGTCCTATGGCTACACCTTC,CASSVGGQSYGYTF
TRBJ1-1,15,TRBV30,.,.,TGTGCCTGGAGTGTGATGGTAAGGCCCTACACTGAAGCTTTCTTT,CAWSVMVRPYTEAFF
TRBJ1-1,15,TRBV6-5,.,.,TGTGCCAGCAGTTACTCCGGACACTTGAACACTGAAGCTTTCTTT,CASSYSGHLNTEAFF
TRBJ1-6,12,TRBV27,.,.,TGTGCCAGCAGTTTTATTCATTCACCCCTCCACTTT,CASSFIHSPLHF
TRBJ2-1,14,TRBV2,.,.,TGTGCCAGCAGTGGGAGCCGGGGCCCTAATGAGCAGTTCTTC,CASSGSRGPNEQFF
TRBJ1-6,13,TRBV12-3/TRBV12-4,once,.,TGTGCCAGCTCCTCCCCCGGGAATTCACCCCTCCACTTT,CASSSPGNSPLHF
TRBJ1-4,13,TRBV4-1,.,.,TGCGCCAGCAGCCAAGTTTCGCGCGAAAAACTGTTTTTT,CASSQVSREKLFF
TRBJ1-6,16,TRBV7-2,.,.,TGTGCCAGCAGCTTAGCCCTCAAACGGACCGAGGCACCCCTCCACTTT,CASSLALKRTEAPLHF
TRBJ2-1,16,TRBV4-3,.,TRBD1,TGCGCCAGCAGCCAAGAACGGGACAGGGGGCTCGATGAGCAGTTCTTC,CASSQERDRGLDEQFF
TRBJ2-5,14,TRBV3-1/TRBV3-2,.,.,TGTGCCAGCAGCCAAGGGGCCCAGGGGGGGACCCAGTACTTC,CASSQGAQGGTQYF
TRBJ2-1,14,TRBV7-3,.,.,TGTGCCAGCAGCGTGTACCTCTTATACAATGAGCAGTTCTTC,CASSVYLLYNEQFF
TRBJ1-1,13,TRBV19,.,.,TGTGCCAGTAGTATTCAGGGCGCTACTGAAGCTTTCTTT,CASSIQGATEAFF
TRBJ1-2,13,TRBV18,.,.,TGTGCCAGCTCACCACCCCAGGGATTCCTATTCACCTTC,CASSPPQGFLFTF
TRBJ2-1,18,TRBV4-1,.,TRBD1,TGCGCCAGCAGCCAGGATATGAGACAGGGGGCGGAGTACAATGAGCAGTTCTTC,CASSQDMRQGAEYNEQFF
TRBJ1-1,12,TRBV30,.,.,TGTGCCTGGAGTGCCGGAGGGTTGAAAGCTTTCTTT,CAWSAGGLKAFF
TRBJ2-5,13,TRBV7-8,once,.,TGTGCCAGCAGCTTAGGTATCCAAGAGACCCAGTACTTC,CASSLGIQETQYF
TRBJ1-2,14,TRBV19,.,TRBD1,TGTGCCAGTAGTAACAGGGGACCTAACTATGGCTACACCTTC,CASSNRGPNYGYTF
TRBJ2-3,13,TRBV9,.,.,TGTGCCAGCAGCAAAGGACTAGGGGGTACGCAGTATTTT,CASSKGLGGTQYF
TRBJ2-3,15,TRBV29-1,.,TRBD2,TGCAGCGTCCGAAGGACTAGCCAGTACACAGATACGCAGTATTTT,CSVRRTSQYTDTQYF
TRBJ2-1,16,TRBV2,.,.,TGTGCCAGCAGGGCCCCCGGGACACTAATCTTCAATGAGCAGTTCTTC,CASRAPGTLIFNEQFF
TRBJ2-7,12,TRBV10-3,.,TRBD1,TGTGCCATCAGGGACAGGGGTCACGAGCAGTACTTC,CAIRDRGHEQYF
TRBJ1-2,12,TRBV7-2,few,.,TGTGCCAGCAGCTTAGGAGGGAGGGTGGAGACCTTC,CASSLGGRVETF
TRBJ1-2,15,TRBV4-1,once,TRBD1,TGCGCCAGCACCTCTCCCGGACAGGGGAACTATGGCTACACCTTC,CASTSPGQGNYGYTF
TRBJ2-5,15,TRBV9,.,TRBD2,TGTGCCAGCGCCGCGGGGGGGCGACACCAAGAGACCCAGTACTTC,CASAAGGRHQETQYF
TRBJ2-2,18,TRBV2,.,TRBD1,TGTGCCAGCAGTGAATGGATAGTTGGGACAGCAAACACCGGGGAGCTGTTTTTT,CASSEWIVGTANTGELFF
TRBJ2-1,15,TRBV7-2,once,TRBD2,TGTGCCAGCAGCCCCCGCGGGGGGGGCCTGAATGAGCAGTTCTTC,CASSPRGGGLNEQFF
TRBJ2-5,16,TRBV7-8,.,TRBD2,TGTGCCAGCAGCTCCGTACGGGGGGGGCTCCAAGAGACCCAGTACTTC,CASSSVRGGLQETQYF
TRBJ1-6,13,TRBV10-2,.,TRBD1,TGCGCCAGCTCCGGGACAGGGGTATCACCCCTCCACTTT,CASSGTGVSPLHF
TRBJ1-1,15,TRBV3-1/TRBV3-2,.,.,TGTGCCAGCAGCCAACCGGGACGGTCGAACACTGAAGCTTTCTTT,CASSQPGRSNTEAFF
TRBJ2-3,16,TRBV10-1,once,TRBD2,TGCGCCAGCAGTGGGGGGACTAGCGGGGGGTCAGATACGCAGTATTTT,CASSGGTSGGSDTQYF
TRBJ1-5,14,TRBV6-2/TRBV6-3,.,.,TGTGCCAGCAGTCTCGACTTTGGCCCAGGGCCCCAGCATTTT,CASSLDFGPGPQHF
TRBJ1-5,16,TRBV7-2,.,.,TGTGCCAGCAGCTTATATCAGGGATATAGCAATCAGCCCCAGCATTTT,CASSLYQGYSNQPQHF
TRBJ2-1,15,TRBV4-1,.,.,TGCGCCAGCAGCCAAGATTGGTCCCTATTGAATGAGCAGTTCTTC,CASSQDWSLLNEQFF
TRBJ1-4,14,TRBV5-1,few,.,TGCGCCAGCAGCTTACAGGGCTTTAATGAAAAACTGTTTTTT,CASSLQGFNEKLFF
TRBJ1-6,13,TRBV6-5,.,.,TGTGCCAGCAGTTATGGCCCTAATTCACCCCTCCACTTT,CASSYGPNSPLHF
TRBJ2-6,17,TRBV5-1,once,.,TGCGCCAGCAGCTCCCCCTCGGTCGGCTCTGGGGCCAACGTCCTGACTTTC,CASSSPSVGSGANVLTF
TRBJ2-1,12,TRBV19,.,.,TGTGCCAGTAGTATCTTTGTTAATGAGCAGTTCTTC,CASSIFVNEQFF
TRBJ2-7,17,TRBV7-2,few,.,TGTGCCAGCAGCTTTACCGGGGCCGCCATAACGTCCTACGAGCAGTACTTC,CASSFTGAAITSYEQYF
TRBJ1-2,16,TRBV4-2,.,TRBD1,TGTGCCAGCAGCGCAAGATCGGAGGACAGGGTGGGCGGCTACACCTTC,CASSARSEDRVGGYTF
TRBJ1-5,15,TRBV6-5,.,TRBD1,TGTGCCAGCAGTCCACGGACAGGGAATAGTCAGCCCCAGCATTTT,CASSPRTGNSQPQHF
TRBJ2-6,16,TRBV7-7,.,.,TGTGCTAGCAGCCTTGGACAGTCCTCTGGGGCCAACGTCCTGACTTTC,CASSLGQSSGANVLTF
TRBJ2-7,15,TRBV5-1,.,TRBD1,TGCGCCAGCAGCGTAAGGACAGGGCCACCCTACGAGCAGTACTTC,CASSVRTGPPYEQYF